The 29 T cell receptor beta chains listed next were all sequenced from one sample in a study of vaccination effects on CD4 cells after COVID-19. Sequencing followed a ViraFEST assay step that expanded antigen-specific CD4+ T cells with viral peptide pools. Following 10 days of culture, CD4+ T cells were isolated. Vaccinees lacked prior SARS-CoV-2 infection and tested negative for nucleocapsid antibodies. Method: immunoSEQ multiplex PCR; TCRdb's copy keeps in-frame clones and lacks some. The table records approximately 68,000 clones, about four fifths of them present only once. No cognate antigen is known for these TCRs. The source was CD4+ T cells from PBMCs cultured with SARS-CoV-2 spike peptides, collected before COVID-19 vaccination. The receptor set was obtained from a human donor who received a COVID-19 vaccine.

This CDR3 is CASSRNRQGAFF. The CDR3 coding sequence is TGTGCCAGCAGCCGAAACCGACAGGGGGCTTTCTTT. The J gene is TRBJ1-1, the V gene TRBV3-1 (or the pseudogene TRBV3-2), with 8 bases aligning to TRBD1. This CDR3 comprises 12 residues. Germline V gene data show CDR1 as LGHDT and CDR2 as YNNKEL (reference sequence). V was pared by 4 bases and J by 11 bases, with 6 bases of the junction left unmatched.

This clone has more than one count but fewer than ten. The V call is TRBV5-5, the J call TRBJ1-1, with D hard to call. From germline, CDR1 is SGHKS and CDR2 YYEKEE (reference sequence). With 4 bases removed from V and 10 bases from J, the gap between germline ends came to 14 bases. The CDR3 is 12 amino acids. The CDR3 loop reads CASSPIRERAFF. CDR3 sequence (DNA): TGTGCCAGCAGCCCGATCCGCGAGAGAGCTTTCTTT.

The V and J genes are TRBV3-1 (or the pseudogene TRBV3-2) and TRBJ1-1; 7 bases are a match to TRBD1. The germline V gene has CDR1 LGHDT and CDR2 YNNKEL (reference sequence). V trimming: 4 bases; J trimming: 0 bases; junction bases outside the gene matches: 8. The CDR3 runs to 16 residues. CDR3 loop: CASSPYPGQMNTEAFF. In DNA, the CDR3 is TGTGCCAGCAGCCCCTATCCGGGACAGATGAACACTGAAGCTTTCTTT.

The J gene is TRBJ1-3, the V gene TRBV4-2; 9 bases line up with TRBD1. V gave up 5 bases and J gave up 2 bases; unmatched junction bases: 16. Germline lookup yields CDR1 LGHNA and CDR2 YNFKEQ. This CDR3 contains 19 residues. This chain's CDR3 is CASSFNTGGGGITGNTIYF. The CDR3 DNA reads TGTGCCAGCAGCTTTAACACAGGGGGCGGTGGGATAACTGGAAACACCATATATTTT.

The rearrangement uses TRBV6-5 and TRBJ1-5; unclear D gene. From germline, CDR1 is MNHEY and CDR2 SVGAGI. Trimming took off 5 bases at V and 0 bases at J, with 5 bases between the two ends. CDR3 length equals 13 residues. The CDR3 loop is CASSTYSNQPQHF. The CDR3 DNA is TGTGCCAGCAGTACCTATAGCAATCAGCCCCAGCATTTT.

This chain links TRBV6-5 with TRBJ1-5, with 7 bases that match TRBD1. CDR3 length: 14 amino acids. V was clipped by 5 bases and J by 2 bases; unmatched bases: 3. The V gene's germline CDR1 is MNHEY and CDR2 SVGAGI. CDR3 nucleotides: TGTGCCAGCAGTCCCAGGGGGGGCAATCAGCCCCAGCATTTT. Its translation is CASSPRGGNQPQHF.

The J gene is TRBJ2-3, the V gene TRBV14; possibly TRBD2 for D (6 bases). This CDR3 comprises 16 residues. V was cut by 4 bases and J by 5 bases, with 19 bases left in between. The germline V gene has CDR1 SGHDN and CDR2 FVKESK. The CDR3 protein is CASSRGSGLRKDTQYF. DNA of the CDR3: TGTGCCAGCAGCCGAGGGTCGGGACTGCGCAAAGATACGCAGTATTTT.

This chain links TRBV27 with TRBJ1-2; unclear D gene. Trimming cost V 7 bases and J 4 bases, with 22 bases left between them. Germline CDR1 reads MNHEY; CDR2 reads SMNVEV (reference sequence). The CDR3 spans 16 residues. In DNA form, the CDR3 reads TGTGCCAGCAAGTTTAATTCTTTAGGACTGAGCTATGGCTACACCTTC. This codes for CASKFNSLGLSYGYTF.

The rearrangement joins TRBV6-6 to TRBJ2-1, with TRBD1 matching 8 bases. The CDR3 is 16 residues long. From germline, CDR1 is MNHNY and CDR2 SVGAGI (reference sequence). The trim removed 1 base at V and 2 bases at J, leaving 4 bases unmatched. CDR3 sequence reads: CASSYWGTGAYNEQFF. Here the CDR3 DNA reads TGTGCCAGCAGTTACTGGGGGACAGGCGCCTACAATGAGCAGTTCTTC.

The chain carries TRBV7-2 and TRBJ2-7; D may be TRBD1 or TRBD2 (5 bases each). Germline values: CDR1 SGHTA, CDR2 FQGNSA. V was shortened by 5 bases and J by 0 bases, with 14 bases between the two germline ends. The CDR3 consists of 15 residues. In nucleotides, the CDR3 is TGTGCCAGCAGCCCAAGGGAGCAGGGCTCCTACGAGCAGTACGTC. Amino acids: CASSPREQGSYEQYV.

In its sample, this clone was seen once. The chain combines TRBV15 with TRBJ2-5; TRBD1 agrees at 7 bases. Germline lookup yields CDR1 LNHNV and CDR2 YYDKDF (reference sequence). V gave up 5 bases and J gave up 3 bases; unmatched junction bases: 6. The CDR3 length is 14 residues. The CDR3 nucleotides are TGTGCCACCAGCCGACCGGGACAGAAAGAGACCCAGTACTTC. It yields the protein CATSRPGQKETQYF.

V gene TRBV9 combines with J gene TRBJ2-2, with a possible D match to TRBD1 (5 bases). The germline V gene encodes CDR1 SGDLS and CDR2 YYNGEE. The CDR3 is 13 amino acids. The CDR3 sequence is CAGGQGRSGELFF. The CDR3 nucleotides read TGTGCGGGTGGCCAGGGTAGGTCAGGGGAGCTGTTTTTT.

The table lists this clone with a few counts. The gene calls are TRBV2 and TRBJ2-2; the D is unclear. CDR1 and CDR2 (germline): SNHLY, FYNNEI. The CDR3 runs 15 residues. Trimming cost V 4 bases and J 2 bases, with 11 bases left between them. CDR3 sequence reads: CASSGLAVNTGELFF. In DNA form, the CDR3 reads TGTGCCAGCAGTGGGCTGGCGGTTAACACCGGGGAGCTGTTTTTT. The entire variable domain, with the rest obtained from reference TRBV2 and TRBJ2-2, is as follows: EPEVTQTPSHQVTQMGQEVILRCVPISNHLYFYWYRQILGQKVEFLVSFYNNEISEKSEIFDDQFSVERPDGSNFTLKIRSTKLEDSAMYFCASSGLAVNTGELFFGEGSRLTVL.

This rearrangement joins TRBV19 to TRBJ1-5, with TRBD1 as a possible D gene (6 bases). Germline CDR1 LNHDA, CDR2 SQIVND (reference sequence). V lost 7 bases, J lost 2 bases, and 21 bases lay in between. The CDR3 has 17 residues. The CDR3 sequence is CASTPPSRGGGNQPQHF. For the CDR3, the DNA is TGTGCCAGTACCCCCCCGTCCAGGGGAGGAGGCAATCAGCCCCAGCATTTT. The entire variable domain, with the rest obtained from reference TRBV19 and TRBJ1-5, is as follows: DGGITQSPKYLFRKEGQNVTLSCEQNLNHDAMYWYRQDPGQGLRLIYYSQIVNDFQKGDIAEGYSVSREKKESFPLTVTSAQKNPTAFYLCASTPPSRGGGNQPQHFGDGTRLSIL.

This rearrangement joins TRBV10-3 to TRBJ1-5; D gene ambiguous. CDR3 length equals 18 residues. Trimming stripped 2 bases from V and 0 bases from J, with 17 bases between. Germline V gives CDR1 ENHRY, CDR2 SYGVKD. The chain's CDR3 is CAISETFFERYSNQPQHF. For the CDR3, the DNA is TGTGCCATCAGTGAGACTTTCTTCGAGCGCTATAGCAATCAGCCCCAGCATTTT.

CDR3 in amino acids: CAWARETGSPSYEQYV. For the CDR3, the DNA is TGTGCCTGGGCGAGGGAGACAGGGAGTCCTTCCTACGAGCAGTACGTC. The rearrangement joins TRBV30 to TRBJ2-7, with TRBD1 matching 7 bases. The CDR3 has 16 residues. Per germline, CDR1 GTSNPN and CDR2 SVGIG (reference sequence). V lost 5 bases to trimming and J lost 1 base; unmatched junction nucleotides: 14.

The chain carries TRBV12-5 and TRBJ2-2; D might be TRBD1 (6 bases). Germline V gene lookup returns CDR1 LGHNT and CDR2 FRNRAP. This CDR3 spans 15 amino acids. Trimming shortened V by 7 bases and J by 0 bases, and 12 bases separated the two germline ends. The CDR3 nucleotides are TGTGCTAGTGCGTGGGACATCGCGAACACCGGGGAGCTGTTTTTT. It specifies CASAWDIANTGELFF.

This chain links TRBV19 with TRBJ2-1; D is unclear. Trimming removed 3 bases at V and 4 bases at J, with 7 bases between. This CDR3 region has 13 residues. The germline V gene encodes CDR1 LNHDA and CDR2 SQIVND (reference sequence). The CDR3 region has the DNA TGTGCCAGTAGTATGAAAACATACAATGAGCAGTTCTTC. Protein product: CASSMKTYNEQFF.

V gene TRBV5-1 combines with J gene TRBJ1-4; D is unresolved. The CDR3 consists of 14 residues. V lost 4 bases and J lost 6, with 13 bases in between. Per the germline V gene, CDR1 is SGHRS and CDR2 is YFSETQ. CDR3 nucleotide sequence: TGCGCCAGCAGCCCCTCCGTTATGGATGAAAAACTGTTTTTT. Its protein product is CASSPSVMDEKLFF.

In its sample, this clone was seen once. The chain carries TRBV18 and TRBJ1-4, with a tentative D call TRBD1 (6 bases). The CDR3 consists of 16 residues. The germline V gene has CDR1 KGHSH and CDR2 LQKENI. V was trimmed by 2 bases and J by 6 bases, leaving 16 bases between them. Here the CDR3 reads CASSPSTTGLYEKLFF. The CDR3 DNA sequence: TGTGCCAGCTCACCATCCACTACAGGGTTATATGAAAAACTGTTTTTT.

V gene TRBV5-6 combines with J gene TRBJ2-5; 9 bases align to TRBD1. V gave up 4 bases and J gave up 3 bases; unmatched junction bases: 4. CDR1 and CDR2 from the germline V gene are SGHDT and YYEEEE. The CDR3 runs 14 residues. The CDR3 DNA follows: TGTGCCAGCAGCCCCCGGGACAGGGAAGAGACCCAGTACTTC. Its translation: CASSPRDREETQYF.

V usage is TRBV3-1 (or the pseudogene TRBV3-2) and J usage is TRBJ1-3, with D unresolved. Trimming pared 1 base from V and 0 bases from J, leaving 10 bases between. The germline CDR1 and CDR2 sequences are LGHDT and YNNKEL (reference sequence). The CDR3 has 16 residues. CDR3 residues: CASSQGPPISGNTIYF. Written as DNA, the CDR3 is TGTGCCAGCAGCCAAGGACCGCCGATCTCTGGAAACACCATATATTTT.

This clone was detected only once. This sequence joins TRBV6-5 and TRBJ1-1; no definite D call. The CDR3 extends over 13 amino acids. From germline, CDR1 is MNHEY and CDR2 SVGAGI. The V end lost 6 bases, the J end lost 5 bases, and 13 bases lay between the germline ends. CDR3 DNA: TGTGCCAGCAGCCCCCAGAAACCTACTGAAGCTTTCTTT. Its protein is CASSPQKPTEAFF.

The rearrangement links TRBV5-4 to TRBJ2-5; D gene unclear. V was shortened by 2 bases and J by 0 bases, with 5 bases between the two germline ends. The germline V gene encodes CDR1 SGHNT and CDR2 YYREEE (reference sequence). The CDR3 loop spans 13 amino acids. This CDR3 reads CASSFSYQETQYF. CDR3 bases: TGTGCCAGCAGCTTCTCCTACCAAGAGACCCAGTACTTC. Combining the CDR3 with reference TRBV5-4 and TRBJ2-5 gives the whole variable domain ETGVTQSPTHLIKTRGQQVTLRCSSQSGHNTVSWYQQALGQGPQFIFQYYREEENGRGNFPPRFSGLQFPNYSSELNVNALELDDSALYLCASSFSYQETQYFGPGTRLLVL.

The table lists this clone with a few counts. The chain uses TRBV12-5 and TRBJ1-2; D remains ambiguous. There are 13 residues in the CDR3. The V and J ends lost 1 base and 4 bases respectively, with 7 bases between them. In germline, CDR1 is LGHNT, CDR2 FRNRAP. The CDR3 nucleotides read TGTGCTAGTGGTTTGGAGATTCCCTATGGCTACACCTTC. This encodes CASGLEIPYGYTF.

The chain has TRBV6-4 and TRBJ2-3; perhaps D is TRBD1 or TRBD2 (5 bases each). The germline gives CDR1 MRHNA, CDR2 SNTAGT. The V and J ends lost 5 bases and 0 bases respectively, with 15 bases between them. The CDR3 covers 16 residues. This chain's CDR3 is CASSRGGGASTDTQYF. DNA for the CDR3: TGTGCCAGCAGTCGGGGCGGAGGAGCTAGCACAGATACGCAGTATTTT.

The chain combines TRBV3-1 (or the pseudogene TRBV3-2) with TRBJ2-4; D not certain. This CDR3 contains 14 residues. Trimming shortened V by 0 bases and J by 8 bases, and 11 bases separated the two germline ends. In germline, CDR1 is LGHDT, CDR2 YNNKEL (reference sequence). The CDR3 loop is CASSQELSRHIQYF. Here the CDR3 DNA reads TGTGCCAGCAGCCAAGAGCTCTCAAGGCACATTCAGTACTTC.

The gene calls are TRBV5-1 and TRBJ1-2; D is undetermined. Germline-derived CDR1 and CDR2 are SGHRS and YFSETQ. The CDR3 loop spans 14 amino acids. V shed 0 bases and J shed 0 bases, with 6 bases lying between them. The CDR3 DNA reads TGCGCCAGCAGCTTGGTTCCGTCTAACTATGGCTACACCTTC. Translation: CASSLVPSNYGYTF.

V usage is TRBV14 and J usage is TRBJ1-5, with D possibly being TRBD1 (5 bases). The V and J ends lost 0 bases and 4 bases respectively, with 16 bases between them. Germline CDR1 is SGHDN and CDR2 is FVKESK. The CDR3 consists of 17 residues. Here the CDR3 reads CASSQDANRHLNQPQHF. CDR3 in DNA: TGTGCCAGCAGCCAAGACGCGAACAGGCACCTAAATCAGCCCCAGCATTTT. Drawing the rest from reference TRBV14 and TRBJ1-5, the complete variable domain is EAGVTQFPSHSVIEKGQTVTLRCDPISGHDNLYWYRRVMGKEIKFLLHFVKESKQDESGMPNNRFLAERTGGTYSTLKVQPAELEDSGVYFCASSQDANRHLNQPQHFGDGTRLSIL.